This T cell receptor (beta chain) was recovered during a study of shared clonotypes between healthy human individuals. On this clone: What it binds is unknown.

Here immunoSEQ multiplex PCR was the method, and the copy in TCRdb shows in-frame clones only, minus some. Seen here are about 680,000 clones, about 91% observed once, and the top ten hold approximately 22%. Naive CD8 cells lacked CD45RO, underwent positive selection for CCR7 and left out terminally differentiated effector memory CD45RA+ cells. Findings of the study overall: About 5% of naive CD4 clonotypes were shared across a few donors.

The CDR3 length is 14 residues. CDR1 is MNHEY and CDR2 is SMNVEV in the germline V gene (reference sequence). Trimming stripped 3 bases from V and 2 bases from J, with 10 bases between. This TCR was sampled from a man aged 25 to 40 in good health. The chain combines TRBV27 with TRBJ1-1, with a tentative D call TRBD1 (6 bases). Material for sequencing was naive CD8+ T cells sorted from blood. The CDR3 protein is CASSLARGNTEAFF. As DNA, the CDR3 is TGTGCCAGCAGTTTGGCCAGGGGTAACACTGAAGCTTTCTTT.